This TCR beta chain is from a study of early T cells in non-severe SARS-CoV-2 infection. Study summary: Sequenced bulk RNA came from whole blood that was unsorted, and chains were unpaired.

The CDR3 sequence is 13 residues long. J lost 7 bases, V lost 7 bases, and 8 bases had no gene match. Germline CDR1 SQVTM, CDR2 ANQGSEA. This clonotype has a count of ten or more. Unique molecular identifiers were attached to individual cDNA molecules. TCRdb processed the 5' RACE reads anew with MiXCR; each CDR3 protein has one entry. The repertoire holds tens of thousands of distinct CDR3 sequences, with about 3.9% as singletons. The clonotype comes from an adult who was a healthcare worker with PCR-confirmed SARS-CoV-2 infection or an uninfected control (not recorded which). The sample taken for sequencing was whole blood. J is TRBJ2-1 and V is TRBV29-1; 9 bases map to TRBD2. The CDR3 protein is CSGRREGGNEQFF. The CDR3 DNA reads as TGCAGCGGTAGGCGGGAGGGAGGGAATGAGCAGTTCTTC.